The present T cell receptor beta chain was sequenced within a study of regulatory T cells in long-lasting Graves disease. The study's findings and limits: Reduced TCR diversity was observed in persistent Graves' patients versus newly diagnosed patients.

V was shortened by 6 bases and J by 8 bases, with 14 bases between the two germline ends. Germline V CDR1 and CDR2: MDHEN, SYDVKM. This CDR3 comprises 13 residues. This clonotype was detected many times. The antigen is unknown. The TCR beta library used iRepertoire HTBI primers with Arm-PCR amplification of CDR3. Using its own MiXCR run on the multiplex PCR reads, TCRdb lists one record per CDR3 protein. The sample holds 400,000 to 500,000 distinct CDR3 sequences, around 17% seen once. Time point in this sample: newly diagnosed GD, antithyroid drugs for less than 3 months. Scientists built the TCR library using RNA that was extracted from PBMCs. The same specimen was also included in a second study, on T cells in Graves' hyperthyroidism and ophthalmopathy.

The chain uses TRBV28 and TRBJ2-1; a weak D match, TRBD1 (6 bases). This receptor was obtained from a woman between 18 and 29 years old with Graves disease. This specimen consisted of peripheral blood mononuclear cells (PBMCs), obtained at new diagnosis, from a patient treated with antithyroid drugs. The DNA of the CDR3 is TGTGCCAGCAGACCGAAGGGACACGATGAGCAGTTCTTC. As protein: CASRPKGHDEQFF. Together with reference TRBV28 and TRBJ2-1, the CDR3 gives the full variable domain: DVKVTQSSRYLVKRTGEKVFLECVQDMDHENMFWYRQDPGLGLRLIYFSYDVKMKEKGDIPEGYSVSREKKERFSLILESASTNQTSMYLCASRPKGHDEQFFGPGTRLTVL.